Each of the 19 T cell receptor beta chains below was sequenced from the same sample in a study of OX40 agonist ivuxolimab in advanced cancers. Clones were sequenced by immunoSEQ multiplex PCR, and TCRdb holds only the in-frame ones, with some missing. The sample has around 92,000 clones, approximately 84% seen once. The material sequenced was CD4+ or CD8+ T cells sorted from blood, taken in a trial of the OX40 agonist ivuxolimab. These receptors all come from an adult with an advanced solid tumor such as melanoma, head and neck, liver or kidney cancer.

The chain employs TRBV27 and TRBJ1-3; D unresolved. The CDR3 runs to 16 residues. CDR1 and CDR2 (germline): MNHEY, SMNVEV (reference sequence). CDR3 nucleotide sequence: TGTGCTCCAGCAGTGGTAGAAGAAGACTCTGGAAACACCATATATTTT. This codes for CAPAVVEEDSGNTIYF.

This rearrangement joins TRBV7-2 to TRBJ1-3; D call uncertain. The CDR3 is made up of 15 amino acids. Looked up from germline, CDR1 is SGHTA and CDR2 is FQGNSA. V was shortened by 1 base and J by 0 bases, with 7 bases between the two germline ends. The CDR3, as DNA: TGTGCCAGCAGCTTAGAAGACTACTCTGGAAACACCATATATTTT. It yields the protein CASSLEDYSGNTIYF.

This chain uses TRBV27 with TRBJ1-2, with 9 bases identical to TRBD1. V shed 8 bases, J shed 1 base, and the junction held 5 bases outside the gene matches. The CDR3 runs 14 residues. Germline CDR1 reads MNHEY; CDR2 reads SMNVEV (reference sequence). The chain's CDR3 is CASADRGDNYGYTF. CDR3 nucleotides: TGTGCCAGCGCCGACAGGGGGGATAACTATGGCTACACCTTC.

As regards this clone: Other nucleotide sequences in the sample specify the same CDR3. The V gene is TRBV30, the J gene TRBJ1-1, with D possibly being TRBD1 (5 bases). CDR3 length: 11 amino acids. V lost 3 bases to trimming and J lost 11 bases, with 13 bases between them. Germline V gene lookup returns CDR1 GTSNPN and CDR2 SVGIG (reference sequence). DNA for the CDR3: TGTGCCTGGAGCCCTACCAGGGAGGCTTTCTTT. Protein: CAWSPTREAFF.

The chain employs TRBV5-4 and TRBJ2-5, with D maybe TRBD1 (6 bases). This CDR3 is built from 13 residues. The V gene's germline CDR1 is SGHNT and CDR2 YYREEE (reference sequence). Trimming removed 5 bases from V and 2 bases from J, with 10 bases in between. The CDR3 reads CASSFGQQETQYF. In DNA form, the CDR3 reads TGTGCCAGCAGTTTCGGACAGCAAGAGACCCAGTACTTC.

The DNA for the CDR3 is TGTGCTCATACCCAGGGGGATAGCAATCAGCCCCAGCATTTT. Translation: CAHTQGDSNQPQHF. The chain carries TRBV27 and TRBJ1-5, with 7 bases fitting TRBD1. The germline CDR1 and CDR2 sequences are MNHEY and SMNVEV (reference sequence). This CDR3 has 14 residues.

This chain connects TRBV30 to TRBJ2-5; D ambiguous. Germline V lookup: CDR1 GTSNPN, CDR2 SVGIG (reference sequence). With 0 bases removed from V and 1 base from J, the gap between germline ends came to 9 bases. CDR3 length equals 14 residues. CDR3 coding DNA: TGTGCCTGGAGTGTATTCTCTTCCCAAGAGACCCAGTACTTC. Translated: CAWSVFSSQETQYF.

The genes are TRBV30 and TRBJ2-5, with a tentative D call TRBD2 (6 bases). Germline loops: CDR1 GTSNPN, CDR2 SVGIG (reference sequence). The CDR3 totals 13 residues. V lost 5 bases to trimming and J lost 4 bases, with 14 bases between them. CDR3 protein: CAWGGGVGETQYF. Here the CDR3 DNA reads TGTGCCTGGGGTGGAGGGGTCGGAGAGACCCAGTACTTC.

The chain carries TRBV2 and TRBJ1-4, with a weak D call TRBD1 (6 bases). With 4 bases removed from V and 7 bases from J, the gap between germline ends came to 16 bases. The CDR3 runs 15 residues. CDR1 and CDR2 (germline): SNHLY, FYNNEI. Here the CDR3 DNA reads TGTGCCAGCAGTGTAACCACAGGGAAGGGTGAAAAACTGTTTTTT. Encoded protein: CASSVTTGKGEKLFF.

This rearrangement joins TRBV20-1 to TRBJ1-2; TRBD1 might be the D (5 bases). Germline V lookup: CDR1 DFQATT, CDR2 SNEGSKA (reference sequence). This CDR3 region has 11 residues. The CDR3 nucleotides are TGCAGCGGGGGTGGACCCTATGGCTACACCTTC. Translation gives CSGGGPYGYTF.

The rearrangement links TRBV9 to TRBJ2-1; a possible D gene is TRBD2 (6 bases). V was clipped by 0 bases and J by 3 bases, with 19 bases between them. The CDR3 sequence is 18 residues long. Per germline, CDR1 SGDLS and CDR2 YYNGEE. CDR3 sequence reads: CASSVAPLGLASYNEQFF. CDR3 DNA: TGTGCCAGCAGCGTAGCCCCCCTGGGTCTAGCGAGCTACAATGAGCAGTTCTTC.

The V call is TRBV25-1, the J call TRBJ1-2; D may be TRBD1 (5 bases). Germline values: CDR1 MGHDK, CDR2 SYGVNS. The V gene lost 1 base and the J gene lost 3 bases, with 21 bases spanning the gap. This CDR3 is 18 amino acids long. The CDR3 DNA reads as TGTGCCAGCAGTGAATGGGTATCCGGGGACGGGAGGGACTATGGCTACACCTTC. Amino acids: CASSEWVSGDGRDYGYTF.

The chain joins TRBV7-9 to TRBJ1-2; unclear D gene. The V end lost 6 bases, the J end lost 6 bases, and 11 bases lay between the germline ends. Per the germline V gene, CDR1 is SEHNR and CDR2 is FQNEAQ (reference sequence). The CDR3 has 12 residues. Here the CDR3 reads CASRREWDGYTF. The CDR3 coding sequence is TGTGCCAGCAGGAGGGAGTGGGATGGCTACACCTTC.

This clone was observed once. CDR3 region: CASSLSGGPYEQYF. The DNA of the CDR3 is TGTGCCAGCAGTCTATCGGGGGGCCCATACGAGCAGTACTTC. V and J are TRBV28 and TRBJ2-7, with a possible D match to TRBD2 (7 bases). The CDR3 length is 14 residues. Between the trimmed V and J ends, which lost 5 bases and 4 bases, there was a span of 15 bases. Germline loops: CDR1 MDHEN, CDR2 SYDVKM.

This chain connects TRBV7-7 to TRBJ2-1; D gene unclear. Trimming left V 5 bases short and J 5 bases short, with 19 bases between. The germline V gene encodes CDR1 SSHAT and CDR2 FNYEAQ (reference sequence). The CDR3 runs 16 residues. The DNA for the CDR3 is TGTGCCAGCAGCCCCAGTCAAACAACACGGCACAATGAGCAGTTCTTC. This gives the protein CASSPSQTTRHNEQFF. Filled out from reference TRBV7-7 and TRBJ2-1, the complete variable domain reads GAGVSQSPRYKVTKRGQDVTLRCDPISSHATLYWYQQALGQGPEFLTYFNYEAQPDKSGLPSDRFSAERPEGSISTLTIQRTEQRDSAMYRCASSPSQTTRHNEQFFGPGTRLTVL.

This clone occurred a few times. V and J are TRBV12-5 and TRBJ2-4; tentatively, D is TRBD1 (5 bases). Looked up from germline, CDR1 is LGHNT and CDR2 is FRNRAP. This CDR3 spans 16 amino acids. Trimming left V 5 bases short and J 4 bases short, with 18 bases between. CDR3 in amino acids: CASGPGVGAEKNIQYF. In nucleotides, the CDR3 is TGTGCTAGTGGTCCAGGAGTAGGGGCCGAGAAAAACATTCAGTACTTC.

V and J are TRBV5-1 and TRBJ2-5; no firm D call. CDR1 is SGHRS and CDR2 is YFSETQ in the germline V gene. The CDR3 extends over 14 amino acids. V shed 0 bases and J shed 1 base, with 7 bases lying between them. For the CDR3, the DNA is TGCGCCAGCAGCTTGGACACAGTCCAAGAGACCCAGTACTTC. It yields the protein CASSLDTVQETQYF.

The chain has TRBV7-3 and TRBJ1-2, with a weak D call TRBD1 (6 bases). CDR3 length: 15 amino acids. Trimming cost V 6 bases and J 4 bases, with 18 bases left between them. Germline V gene data show CDR1 as SGHTA and CDR2 as FQGTGA. The CDR3 DNA follows: TGTGCCAGCAGTCCCAGACGGGACACAATCTATGGCTACACCTTC. Amino acids: CASSPRRDTIYGYTF.

The chain recombines TRBV6-5 with TRBJ2-6; D uncertain. The ends were cut back, 0 bases at V and 0 bases at J, with 6 bases in the middle. Germline loops: CDR1 MNHEY, CDR2 SVGAGI. This CDR3 has 16 residues. The CDR3 DNA sequence: TGTGCCAGCAGTTACTCCTCGGGCTCTGGGGCCAACGTCCTGACTTTC. Residues: CASSYSSGSGANVLTF.